This entry describes one TCR beta chain. The antigen is not known. This record belongs to a study of T cell responses to AZD1222 COVID-19 vaccine. The method was immunoSEQ multiplex PCR; TCRdb's version includes in-frame clones alone and lacks a portion of them. The sample includes more than 150,000 clones, 75% to 95% seen only once; the top ten take under 5%. CDR3 size: 13 residues. The junction had 8 bases not matched to a gene; V was cut back by 6 bases and J by 8 bases. Germline lookup yields CDR1 SNHLY and CDR2 FYNNEI. Whole-study findings and limits: Two AZD1222 administrations were followed by greater Spike-specific TCR breadth and depth. Mostly white British, mostly female donors; authors suggested clonal diversity may be underestimated. Vaccine-related CD4 TCRs covered spike, predominating at 160-218 and 743-854.

The source is an adult in good health. The source was peripheral blood, collected on day 0 of AZD1222 vaccination. The rearrangement joins TRBV2 to TRBJ1-2; 8 positions agree with TRBD1. The CDR3 is CASRYDRGDGYTF. The CDR3 DNA reads as TGTGCCAGCAGATACGACAGGGGCGACGGCTACACCTTC.